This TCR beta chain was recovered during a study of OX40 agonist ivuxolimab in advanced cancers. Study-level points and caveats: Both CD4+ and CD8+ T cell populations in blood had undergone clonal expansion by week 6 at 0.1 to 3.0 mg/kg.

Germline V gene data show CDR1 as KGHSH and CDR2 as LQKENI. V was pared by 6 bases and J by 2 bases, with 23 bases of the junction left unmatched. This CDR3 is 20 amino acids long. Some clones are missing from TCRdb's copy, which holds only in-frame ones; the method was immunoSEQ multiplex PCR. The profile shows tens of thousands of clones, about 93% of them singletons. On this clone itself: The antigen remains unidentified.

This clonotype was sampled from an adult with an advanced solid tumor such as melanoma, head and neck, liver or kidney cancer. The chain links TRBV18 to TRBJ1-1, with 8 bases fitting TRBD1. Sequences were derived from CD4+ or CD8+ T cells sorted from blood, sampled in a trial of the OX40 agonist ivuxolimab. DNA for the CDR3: TGTGCCAGCTCCCACCGGACCGACAGGGGTACCGATAATTTTAACACTGAAGCTTTCTTT. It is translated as CASSHRTDRGTDNFNTEAFF. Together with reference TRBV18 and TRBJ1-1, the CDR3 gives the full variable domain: NAGVMQNPRHLVRRRGQEARLRCSPMKGHSHVYWYRQLPEEGLKFMVYLQKENIIDESGMPKERFSAEFPKEGPSILRIQQVVRGDSAAYFCASSHRTDRGTDNFNTEAFFGQGTRLTVV.